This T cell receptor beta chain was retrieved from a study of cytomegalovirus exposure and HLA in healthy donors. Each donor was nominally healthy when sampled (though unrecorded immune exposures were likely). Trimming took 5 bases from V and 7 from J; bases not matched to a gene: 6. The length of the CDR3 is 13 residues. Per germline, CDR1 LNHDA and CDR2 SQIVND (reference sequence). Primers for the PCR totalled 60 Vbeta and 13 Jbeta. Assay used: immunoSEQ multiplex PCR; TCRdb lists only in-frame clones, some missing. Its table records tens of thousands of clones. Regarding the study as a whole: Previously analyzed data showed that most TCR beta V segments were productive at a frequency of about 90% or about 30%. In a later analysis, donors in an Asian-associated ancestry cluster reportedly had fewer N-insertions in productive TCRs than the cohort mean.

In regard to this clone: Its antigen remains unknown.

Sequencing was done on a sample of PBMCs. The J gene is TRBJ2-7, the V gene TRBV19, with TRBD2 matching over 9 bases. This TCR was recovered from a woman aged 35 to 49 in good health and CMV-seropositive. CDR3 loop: CASSLAGIGEQYF. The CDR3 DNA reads TGTGCCAGTAGTCTAGCGGGAATCGGAGAGCAGTACTTC. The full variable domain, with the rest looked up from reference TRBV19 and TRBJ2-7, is DGGITQSPKYLFRKEGQNVTLSCEQNLNHDAMYWYRQDPGQGLRLIYYSQIVNDFQKGDIAEGYSVSREKKESFPLTVTSAQKNPTAFYLCASSLAGIGEQYFGPGTRLTVT.